This is a list of T cell receptor beta chains from one sample in a study of blood T cell repertoires in COVID-19. The assay was immunoSEQ multiplex PCR, and TCRdb's table has in-frame clones only and misses some. The top ten clones hold roughly 2% of a sample with 37,000 or so clones, 65% to 80% of them seen once. Sequencing input: peripheral blood. The receptors stem from a man aged 60-69 years with active COVID-19. Each CDR3 is given with its conserved first and last residue. A D gene is named only where the DNA matches it firmly. Clone size is stated in some rows and not others, as once, few, many or a class when expanded.

>few|TRBV9|TRBD2|TRBJ2-2
CASSVSSGGNTGELFF
TGTGCCAGCAGCGTTTCTAGCGGGGGGAACACCGGGGAGCTGTTTTTT
>few|TRBV11-3|.|TRBJ2-1
CASSSGTEQFF
TGTGCCAGCAGCTCAGGTACTGAGCAGTTCTTC
>.|TRBV6-1|.|TRBJ1-2
CASSETDYYGYTF
TGTGCCAGCAGTGAGACAGACTACTATGGCTACACCTTC
>.|TRBV27|TRBD1|TRBJ1-5
CACRGGGSNQPQHF
TGTGCCTGCAGGGGGGGAGGGAGCAATCAGCCCCAGCATTTT
>.|TRBV7-3|.|TRBJ2-3
CASSLRSGADTQYF
TGTGCCAGCAGCTTAAGGTCGGGGGCAGATACGCAGTATTTT
>.|TRBV19|.|TRBJ1-1
CASSNWTVQNTEAFF
TGTGCCAGTAGTAACTGGACAGTTCAGAACACTGAAGCTTTCTTT
>.|TRBV5-1|TRBD1|TRBJ1-1
CASSPRTGNTEAFF
TGCGCCAGCAGCCCCAGGACAGGGAACACTGAAGCTTTCTTT
>.|TRBV2|TRBD2|TRBJ2-1
CASRLAGGNEQFF
TGTGCCAGCAGGCTAGCGGGGGGTAATGAGCAGTTCTTC
>.|TRBV28|TRBD1|TRBJ2-7
CASIPGDRVVEQYF
TGTGCCAGCATCCCAGGGGACAGGGTAGTTGAGCAGTACTTC
>.|TRBV11-2|.|TRBJ1-5
CASSLEYNQPQHF
TGTGCCAGCAGCTTAGAATATAATCAGCCCCAGCATTTT
>.|TRBV19|TRBD1|TRBJ1-5
CASSIGGQINQPQHF
TGTGCCAGTAGTATAGGGGGACAGATAAATCAGCCCCAGCATTTT
>.|TRBV28|.|TRBJ1-5
CASSTPGFQPQHF
TGTGCCAGCAGTACCCCAGGGTTTCAGCCCCAGCATTTT
>.|TRBV5-6|.|TRBJ2-3
CASNQGSDTQYF
TGTGCCAGCAACCAGGGGTCAGATACGCAGTATTTT
>.|TRBV10-3|.|TRBJ2-6
CAITRTDSGANVLTF
TGTGCCATCACCAGGACAGACTCTGGGGCCAACGTCCTGACTTTC
>.|TRBV6-5|.|TRBJ1-1
CASSPFGGSTEAFF
TGTGCCAGCAGTCCCTTTGGTGGGAGCACTGAAGCTTTCTTT
>.|TRBV5-1|TRBD1|TRBJ2-1
CASSLAGQGLDEQFF
TGCGCCAGCAGCTTGGCCGGACAGGGGCTGGATGAGCAGTTCTTC
>medium-sized|TRBV15|TRBD2|TRBJ2-1
CATSRDRTSGSDNEQFF
TGTGCCACCAGCAGGGACCGGACTAGCGGGTCTGACAATGAGCAGTTCTTC
>.|TRBV19|TRBD2|TRBJ2-3
CASSIGSGGPDTQYF
TGTGCCAGTAGTATAGGTAGCGGGGGGCCAGATACGCAGTATTTT
>.|TRBV7-2|.|TRBJ1-5
CASSPMAGVNQPQHF
TGTGCCAGCAGCCCCATGGCAGGGGTCAATCAGCCCCAGCATTTT
>.|TRBV7-6|TRBD2|TRBJ2-1
CASSPGLANNEQFF
TGTGCCAGCAGCCCGGGACTAGCGAACAATGAGCAGTTCTTC
>.|TRBV3-1/TRBV3-2|.|TRBJ1-2
CASSHHDRNYGYTF
TGTGCCAGCAGCCATCACGACAGAAACTATGGCTACACCTTC
>.|TRBV28|TRBD1|TRBJ2-5
CASSDRGQTETQYF
TGTGCCAGCAGTGACAGGGGGCAAACAGAGACCCAGTACTTC
>.|TRBV28|TRBD2|TRBJ2-1
CASSLPWTGGTEQFF
TGTGCCAGCAGCTTACCCTGGACGGGGGGTACTGAGCAGTTCTTC
>.|TRBV7-3|.|TRBJ2-3
CASSTGQTNTQYF
TGTGCCAGCAGCACAGGACAAACCAACACGCAGTATTTT
>.|TRBV28|.|TRBJ1-1
CASSFLLLPGAFF
TGTGCCAGCAGTTTCCTTCTCCTCCCCGGAGCTTTCTTT
>.|TRBV7-2|TRBD1|TRBJ1-5
CASSDRGNQPQHF
TGTGCCAGCAGTGACAGGGGCAATCAGCCCCAGCATTTT
>.|TRBV7-9|.|TRBJ1-3
CATVNPASGNTIYF
TGTGCCACTGTAAACCCAGCGTCTGGAAACACCATATATTTT
>.|TRBV7-9|TRBD1|TRBJ2-5
CASSVDRGARETQYF
TGTGCCAGCAGCGTGGACAGGGGAGCAAGGGAGACCCAGTACTTC
>.|TRBV30|.|TRBJ1-5
CAWSVKGNQPQHF
TGTGCCTGGAGTGTAAAGGGGAATCAGCCCCAGCATTTT
>.|TRBV5-1|.|TRBJ2-7
CASSFDPGYEQYF
TGCGCCAGCAGCTTCGACCCCGGGTACGAGCAGTACTTC
>once|TRBV30|.|TRBJ2-2
CAWTRLTGVGELFF
TGTGCCTGGACCCGTCTGACGGGGGTCGGGGAGCTGTTTTTT
>.|TRBV6-5|.|TRBJ2-7
CASRRPAGEQYF
TGTGCCAGCCGCAGGCCCGCGGGAGAGCAGTACTTC
>medium-sized|TRBV6-5|.|TRBJ2-7
CASSYRRDSSYEQYF
TGTGCCAGCAGTTACAGGAGGGACAGCTCCTACGAGCAGTACTTC
>.|TRBV7-3|.|TRBJ2-3
CASSPQGTLTDTQYF
TGTGCCAGCAGCCCACAGGGTACCCTCACAGATACGCAGTATTTT
>.|TRBV6-1|.|TRBJ1-1
CASSDGKGANTEAFF
TGTGCCAGCAGTGACGGTAAAGGGGCGAACACTGAAGCTTTCTTT
>.|TRBV7-2|TRBD2|TRBJ2-5
CASSLMSGRALETQYF
TGTGCCAGCAGCTTAATGAGCGGGAGGGCCTTGGAGACCCAGTACTTC
>.|TRBV4-3|TRBD1|TRBJ1-6
CASSQEPDRSYSPLHF
TGCGCCAGCAGCCAAGAACCGGACAGGAGCTATTCACCCCTCCACTTT
>once|TRBV30|.|TRBJ2-7
CAWRQGAGYEQYF
TGTGCCTGGAGACAGGGCGCGGGCTACGAGCAGTACTTC
>.|TRBV5-6|TRBD1|TRBJ2-7
CASSFGTGVDEQYF
TGTGCCAGCAGCTTTGGGACAGGGGTTGACGAGCAGTACTTC
>.|TRBV15|TRBD1|TRBJ1-2
CATSPPGRELQGAGHYGYTF
TGTGCCACCAGCCCCCCCGGGCGGGAGCTACAGGGGGCAGGTCACTATGGCTACACCTTC
>few|TRBV24-1|TRBD1|TRBJ1-1
CATRERTGFNTEAFF
TGTGCCACCAGAGAGAGGACAGGGTTCAACACTGAAGCTTTCTTT
>.|TRBV6-5|.|TRBJ2-1
CASSPGSYNEQFF
TGTGCCAGCAGTCCCGGTAGCTACAATGAGCAGTTCTTC
>once|TRBV7-2|.|TRBJ2-7
CASSYTSSYEQYF
TGTGCCAGCAGCTACACTAGCTCCTACGAGCAGTACTTC
>few|TRBV28|.|TRBJ1-6
CASSLIGGRVGNSPLHF
TGTGCCAGCAGTTTAATCGGGGGGAGAGTTGGTAATTCACCCCTCCACTTT
>few|TRBV20-1|TRBD2|TRBJ2-7
CSATSGHEQYF
TGCAGTGCTACTAGCGGGCACGAGCAGTACTTC
>.|TRBV19|TRBD2|TRBJ2-3
CASRERGGSTDTQYF
TGTGCCAGTAGGGAGCGGGGGGGATCCACAGATACGCAGTATTTT
>.|TRBV30|.|TRBJ2-1
CAWSLQLYNEQFF
TGTGCCTGGAGTTTACAGCTATACAATGAGCAGTTCTTC
>.|TRBV19|.|TRBJ2-3
CASTSTRVSTDTQYF
TGTGCCAGTACTTCCACACGTGTTAGCACAGATACGCAGTATTTT
>few|TRBV10-1|TRBD1|TRBJ2-1
CASSGTRQGMDNEQFF
TGCGCCAGCAGTGGAACCCGACAGGGTATGGACAATGAGCAGTTCTTC
>.|TRBV27|TRBD1|TRBJ2-3
CASSPPTGVSTDTQYF
TGTGCCAGCAGTCCCCCGACAGGGGTGAGCACAGATACGCAGTATTTT
>few|TRBV5-6|.|TRBJ1-1
CASSFRTGRAFF
TGTGCCAGCAGCTTTAGGACTGGGCGGGCTTTCTTT
>.|TRBV29-1|.|TRBJ2-1
CSVVVSGREQFF
TGCAGCGTTGTGGTCAGCGGCAGGGAGCAGTTCTTC
>.|TRBV28|.|TRBJ2-1
CASSSLSGGSYNEQFF
TGTGCCAGCAGTTCCCTTAGCGGAGGATCCTACAATGAGCAGTTCTTC
>.|TRBV30|TRBD2|TRBJ2-3
CAWTPGLAGGDTQYF
TGTGCCTGGACGCCGGGACTAGCGGGGGGCGATACGCAGTATTTT
>.|TRBV9|.|TRBJ2-3
CASSLRAGAVDTQYF
TGTGCCAGCAGCCTAAGGGCAGGAGCGGTTGATACGCAGTATTTT
>.|TRBV7-9|.|TRBJ1-2
CASSLEARGYGYTF
TGTGCCAGCAGCTTAGAGGCCAGGGGTTATGGCTACACCTTC
>.|TRBV9|.|TRBJ1-2
CASSVASSPLGYGYTF
TGTGCCAGCAGCGTCGCCAGTAGCCCCCTAGGCTATGGCTACACCTTC